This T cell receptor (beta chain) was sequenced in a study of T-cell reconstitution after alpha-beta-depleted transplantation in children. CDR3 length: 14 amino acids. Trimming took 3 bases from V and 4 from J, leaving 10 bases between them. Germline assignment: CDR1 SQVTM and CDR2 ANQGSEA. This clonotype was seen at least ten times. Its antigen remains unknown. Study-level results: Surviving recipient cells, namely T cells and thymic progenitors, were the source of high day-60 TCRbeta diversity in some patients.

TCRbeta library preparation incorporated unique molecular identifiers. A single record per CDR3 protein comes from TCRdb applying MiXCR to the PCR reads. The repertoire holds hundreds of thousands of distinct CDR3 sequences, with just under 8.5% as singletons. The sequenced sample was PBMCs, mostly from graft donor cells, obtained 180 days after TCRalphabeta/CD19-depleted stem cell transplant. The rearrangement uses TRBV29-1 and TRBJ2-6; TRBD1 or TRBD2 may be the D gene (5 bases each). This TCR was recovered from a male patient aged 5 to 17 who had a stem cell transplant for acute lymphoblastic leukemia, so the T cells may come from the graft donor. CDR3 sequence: CSVDTGTGANVLTF. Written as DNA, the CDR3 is TGCAGCGTTGATACTGGGACCGGGGCCAACGTCCTGACTTTC. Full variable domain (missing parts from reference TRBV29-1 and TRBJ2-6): SAVISQKPSRDICQRGTSLTIQCQVDSQVTMMFWYRQQPGQSLTLIATANQGSEATYESGFVIDKFPISRPNLTFSTLTVSNMSPEDSSIYLCSVDTGTGANVLTFGAGSRLTVL.